A single sample gave rise to the 12 T cell receptor beta chains below, sequenced in a study of cytomegalovirus exposure and HLA in healthy donors (dated by TCRdb to about 2017). The library was made by the immunoSEQ multiplex PCR assay. A mixture of 60 forward primers for TCR Vbeta segments and 13 reverse primers for TCR Jbeta segments was used in the multiplex PCR. TCRdb retrieved this table from immuneACCESS and kept in-frame rearrangements only. Not all clones are present; in checked studies, unresolved V genes account for under half, and no reason is known for the remainder. The sample contains under 200,000 clones, 55% to 70% of them found a single time. Of the sample, less than 3.5% falls within the top ten clones. Sequencing was performed on PBMCs. The source of these receptors is a woman in her forties in good health and CMV-seropositive.

The chain combines TRBV9 with TRBJ2-1; 8 positions agree with TRBD2. V gave up 0 bases and J gave up 7 bases; unmatched junction bases: 6. The CDR3 totals 15 residues. Looked up from germline, CDR1 is SGDLS and CDR2 is YYNGEE. This CDR3 is CASSVAAGAGNEQFF. CDR3 in DNA: TGTGCCAGCAGCGTAGCAGCGGGAGCCGGGAATGAGCAGTTCTTC.

The chain employs TRBV28 and TRBJ2-1; tentatively, D is TRBD2 (5 bases). The CDR3 is 14 residues long. Germline values: CDR1 MDHEN, CDR2 SYDVKM. Trimming removed 3 bases from V and 6 bases from J, with 12 bases in between. For the CDR3, the DNA is TGTGCCAGCAGTTTCATGCTAGCCCCCAATGAGCAGTTCTTC. Residues: CASSFMLAPNEQFF.

The V gene is TRBV19, the J gene TRBJ1-4; 12 bases line up with TRBD1. Germline assignment: CDR1 LNHDA and CDR2 SQIVND (reference sequence). The CDR3 sequence is 15 residues long. The trim removed 7 bases at V and 5 bases at J, leaving 5 bases unmatched. This chain's CDR3 is CASTGTGGQNEKLFF. Written as DNA, the CDR3 is TGTGCCAGTACCGGGACAGGGGGCCAGAATGAAAAACTGTTTTTT. Full variable domain (rest looked up from reference TRBV19 and TRBJ1-4): DGGITQSPKYLFRKEGQNVTLSCEQNLNHDAMYWYRQDPGQGLRLIYYSQIVNDFQKGDIAEGYSVSREKKESFPLTVTSAQKNPTAFYLCASTGTGGQNEKLFFGSGTQLSVL.

The J gene is TRBJ1-1, the V gene TRBV7-2; the D gene is possibly TRBD1 (6 bases). CDR3 size: 14 residues. V shed 6 bases and J shed 1 base, with 12 bases lying between them. Germline V CDR1 and CDR2: SGHTA, FQGNSA. In DNA, the CDR3 is TGTGCCAGCAGACCTGACAGGACGAACACTGAAGCTTTCTTT. It is translated as CASRPDRTNTEAFF. Supplemented by reference TRBV7-2 and TRBJ1-1, the full variable domain reads GAGVSQSPSNKVTEKGKDVELRCDPISGHTALYWYRQSLGQGLEFLIYFQGNSAPDKSGLPSDRFSAERTGGSVSTLTIQRTQQEDSAVYLCASRPDRTNTEAFFGQGTRLTVV.

V is TRBV5-1 and J is TRBJ2-7; 7 nucleotides match TRBD2. The germline gives CDR1 SGHRS, CDR2 YFSETQ. Losses at the gene ends were 3 bases for V and 0 bases for J; bases not matched to a gene: 3. CDR3 size: 14 residues. The CDR3 DNA reads TGCGCCAGCAGCTCCCGGGGGGACTCCTACGAGCAGTACTTC. Its protein is CASSSRGDSYEQYF.

The rearrangement joins TRBV5-1 to TRBJ1-4; D is perhaps TRBD1 (6 bases). In germline, CDR1 is SGHRS, CDR2 YFSETQ. Between the trimmed V and J ends, which lost 0 bases and 5 bases, there was a span of 11 bases. The CDR3 has 15 amino acids. CDR3 residues: CASSLAGQGNEKLFF. The CDR3 region has the DNA TGCGCCAGCAGCTTGGCAGGGCAGGGGAATGAAAAACTGTTTTTT.

The V call is TRBV6-5, the J call TRBJ2-1; D might be TRBD2 (6 bases). Trimming cost V 9 bases and J 0 bases, with 15 bases left between them. This CDR3 has 15 residues. CDR1 and CDR2 (germline): MNHEY, SVGAGI. CDR3 DNA: TGTGCCAGTTCTTTTAGCGGAAGCTCCTACAATGAGCAGTTCTTC. Amino acid sequence: CASSFSGSSYNEQFF.

This chain links TRBV7-9 with TRBJ2-5, with D possibly being TRBD1 (6 bases). CDR1 is SEHNR and CDR2 is FQNEAQ in the germline V gene (reference sequence). The ends were cut back, 5 bases at V and 2 bases at J, with 12 bases in the middle. CDR3 length: 14 amino acids. The CDR3 reads CASSVGTRQETQYF. In nucleotides, the CDR3 is TGTGCCAGCAGCGTGGGGACAAGACAAGAGACCCAGTACTTC.

The chain joins TRBV5-1 to TRBJ1-3; possible D gene TRBD1, 6 bases. The CDR3 is 15 amino acids. With 4 bases removed from V and 3 bases from J, the gap between germline ends came to 14 bases. The germline V gene has CDR1 SGHRS and CDR2 YFSETQ. In nucleotides, the CDR3 is TGCGCCAGCAGCCAGACAGGAAAAGGTGGAAACACCATATATTTT. Translated, it gives CASSQTGKGGNTIYF.

The rearrangement links TRBV9 to TRBJ2-6; a weak D match, TRBD1 (6 bases). There are 16 residues in the CDR3. The V gene's germline CDR1 is SGDLS and CDR2 YYNGEE. V lost 3 bases, J lost 0 bases, and 10 bases lay in between. The CDR3 region has the DNA TGTGCCAGCAGCGCTAGACAGGACTCTGGGGCCAACGTCCTGACTTTC. This sequence encodes CASSARQDSGANVLTF.

This clone was seen just once. The chain carries TRBV4-3 and TRBJ1-6, with D tentatively TRBD1 (5 bases). V was pared by 1 base and J by 9 bases, with 16 bases between. This CDR3 has 16 residues. CDR1 and CDR2 (germline): LGHNA, YSLEER. The CDR3 DNA sequence: TGCGCCAGCAGCCAAGTTTTAAGCAGGGATGGTTCACCCCTCCACTTT. Translating gives CASSQVLSRDGSPLHF.

The J gene is TRBJ1-2, the V gene TRBV5-6, with D possibly TRBD1 on 5 matching bases. The CDR3 runs to 13 residues. Germline CDR1 and CDR2: SGHDT and YYEEEE. Trimming took 5 bases from V and 1 from J, leaving 9 bases between them. CDR3 residues: CASRQQDNYGYTF. CDR3 nucleotides: TGTGCCAGCAGGCAACAGGATAACTATGGCTACACCTTC. The full variable domain, completed using reference TRBV5-6 and TRBJ1-2, is DAGVTQSPTHLIKTRGQQVTLRCSPKSGHDTVSWYQQALGQGPQFIFQYYEEEERQRGNFPDRFSGHQFPNYSSELNVNALLLGDSALYLCASRQQDNYGYTFGSGTRLTVV.